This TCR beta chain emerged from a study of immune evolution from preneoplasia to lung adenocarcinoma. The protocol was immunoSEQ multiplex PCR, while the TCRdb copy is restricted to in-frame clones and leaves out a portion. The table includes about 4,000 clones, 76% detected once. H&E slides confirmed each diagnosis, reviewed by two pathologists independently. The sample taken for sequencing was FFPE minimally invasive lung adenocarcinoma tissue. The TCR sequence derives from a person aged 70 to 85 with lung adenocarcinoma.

The CDR3 coding sequence is TGTGCCATCGTAGCGGGACCTCGCACAGATACGCAGTATTTT. Translation: CAIVAGPRTDTQYF. The V and J genes are TRBV10-3 and TRBJ2-3; 8 nucleotides line up with TRBD2. V trimming: 8 bases; J trimming: 1 base; junction bases outside the gene matches: 5. Germline CDR1 ENHRY, CDR2 SYGVKD. The CDR3 has 14 residues.